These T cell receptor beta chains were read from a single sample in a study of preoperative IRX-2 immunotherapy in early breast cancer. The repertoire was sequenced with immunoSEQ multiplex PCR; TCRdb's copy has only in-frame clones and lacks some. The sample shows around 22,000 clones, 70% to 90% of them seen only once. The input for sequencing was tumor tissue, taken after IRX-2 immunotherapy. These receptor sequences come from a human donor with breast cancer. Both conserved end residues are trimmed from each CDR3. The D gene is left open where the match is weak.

cdr3_aa: ASRRGAGELF; d_call: .; v_call: TRBV28
cdr3_aa: ASRRGLAHEQF; d_call: .; v_call: TRBV12-2
cdr3_aa: ATSRVPPFIAGKETQY; d_call: TRBD2; v_call: TRBV15
cdr3_aa: ASTETGSSYNEQF; d_call: .; v_call: TRBV19
cdr3_aa: ASTRTGKTEAF; d_call: TRBD1; v_call: TRBV6-5
cdr3_aa: ASKGQGFSSNQPQH; d_call: TRBD1; v_call: TRBV2
cdr3_aa: ASSVPGQGAHEQY; d_call: TRBD1; v_call: TRBV5-1
cdr3_aa: ASSPPGQNYGYT; d_call: .; v_call: TRBV18
cdr3_aa: ASSRTTGTISGNTIY; d_call: .; v_call: TRBV5-6
cdr3_aa: ASSYPGQGDEKLF; d_call: TRBD1; v_call: TRBV6-6
cdr3_aa: ASSPRWGEEAF; d_call: .; v_call: TRBV7-8
cdr3_aa: ASEKSTGEQF; d_call: .; v_call: TRBV28
cdr3_aa: ASSHAGTGANYGYT; d_call: TRBD1; v_call: TRBV4-1
cdr3_aa: ASSPWSGEAF; d_call: .; v_call: TRBV5-8
cdr3_aa: ASSQEVGSNEKLF; d_call: .; v_call: TRBV4-2
cdr3_aa: ASSSRDGLYEQY; d_call: .; v_call: TRBV18
cdr3_aa: ASSLRTSGVTDTQY; d_call: TRBD2; v_call: TRBV5-4
cdr3_aa: ASSSSFTGQIYGYT; d_call: TRBD1; v_call: TRBV5-4
cdr3_aa: ASSRSGGGFYEQY; d_call: .; v_call: TRBV7-9
cdr3_aa: ASSHLVREETQY; d_call: .; v_call: TRBV4-1
cdr3_aa: SVQGAPSTEAF; d_call: TRBD1; v_call: TRBV29-1
cdr3_aa: ASSEKQDKYTEAF; d_call: .; v_call: TRBV11-2
cdr3_aa: ASSSTGVGNSPLH; d_call: TRBD1; v_call: TRBV28
cdr3_aa: ASSSAAGTFNPNTEAF; d_call: .; v_call: TRBV27
cdr3_aa: ASSLTPKRNLRNGYT; d_call: .; v_call: TRBV7-3
cdr3_aa: ASSEAHLTIYGYT; d_call: .; v_call: TRBV2
cdr3_aa: ASSYSYGLTEAF; d_call: .; v_call: TRBV6-6
cdr3_aa: ASSLDAGTNNEQF; d_call: .; v_call: TRBV13
cdr3_aa: ASAVISGTGELF; d_call: .; v_call: TRBV5-1